The 11 T cell receptor beta chains below all came from one sample that was sequenced in a study of T-cell reconstitution after alpha-beta-depleted transplantation in children. The TCRbeta library incorporated unique molecular identifiers. TCRdb recomputed calls from the PCR reads with MiXCR, one row per CDR3 protein. The sample has roughly 76,000 distinct CDR3 sequences, roughly 10% seen once. The material sequenced was PBMCs, taken before TCRalphabeta/CD19-depleted stem cell transplant. The receptors shown here come from a boy between 5 and 17 years old with acute myeloid leukemia, due to receive a stem cell transplant.

This clonotype was seen at least ten times. V and J are TRBV20-1 and TRBJ2-7; D possibly corresponds to TRBD2 (6 bases). CDR3 length: 15 amino acids. Trimming took off 6 bases at V and 0 bases at J, with 18 bases between the two ends. Germline CDR1 is DFQATT and CDR2 is SNEGSKA (reference sequence). The CDR3 DNA follows: TGCAGTGCAGCACCCTTGCGGGGCAGCTCCTACGAGCAGTACTTC. Amino acid sequence: CSAAPLRGSSYEQYF.

With regard to this clonotype: A clone one base away is much larger, so this may be a read error. The CDR3 is CSVIATYEQYF. The CDR3 nucleotides are TGCAGCGTTATAGCAACCTACGAGCAGTACTTC. V and J are TRBV29-1 and TRBJ2-7; no firm D call. Trimming removed 5 bases at V and 2 bases at J, with 7 bases between. Germline V gives CDR1 SQVTM, CDR2 ANQGSEA. This CDR3 region has 11 residues.

This clonotype came up a few times. The chain couples TRBV19 to TRBJ2-1; D is tentatively TRBD1 or TRBD2 (5 bases each). V lost 7 bases and J 9 bases, leaving 25 bases between the germline ends. The CDR3 covers 16 residues. Looked up from germline, CDR1 is LNHDA and CDR2 is SQIVND (reference sequence). CDR3 DNA: TGTGCCAGTATAGGGCCGGGGACCGAGGATTGGGGTGAGCAGTTCTTC. Its translation is CASIGPGTEDWGEQFF.

This clonotype was seen repeatedly, ten times or more. The rearrangement joins TRBV3-1 to TRBJ2-7; D call uncertain. Germline V lookup: CDR1 LGHDT, CDR2 YNNKEL (reference sequence). V lost 4 bases, J lost 9 bases, and 7 bases lay in between. The CDR3 runs to 10 residues. CDR3 DNA sequence: TGTGCCAGCAGCCCAGGCACGCAGTACGTC. Amino acid sequence: CASSPGTQYV.

This clonotype was observed many times. The chain has TRBV4-2 and TRBJ2-3; D call uncertain. The V gene lost 9 bases and the J gene lost 3 bases, with 7 bases spanning the gap. The CDR3 runs 11 residues. The germline V gene has CDR1 LGHNA and CDR2 YNFKEQ. CDR3 in amino acids: CASTGTDTQYF. CDR3 in DNA: TGTGCCAGTACCGGGACAGATACGCAGTATTTT.

The chain couples TRBV6-2 or TRBV6-3 to TRBJ2-3; weak D call: TRBD1 (6 bases). Trimming shortened V by 5 bases and J by 2 bases, and 8 bases separated the two germline ends. The CDR3 is 13 amino acids. Germline V gives CDR1 MNHEY, CDR2 SVGEGT. CDR3 protein: CASSTGTTDTQYF. The CDR3 DNA reads TGTGCCAGCAGTACAGGGACCACAGATACGCAGTATTTT.

This clonotype appeared many times. V gene TRBV3-1 combines with J gene TRBJ2-1; D unclear. The CDR3 totals 15 residues. V lost 4 bases to trimming and J lost 0 bases, with 10 bases between them. Germline V CDR1 and CDR2: LGHDT, YNNKEL (reference sequence). Here the CDR3 DNA reads TGTGCCAGCAGCCCCGACTTTACCTCCTACAATGAGCAGTTCTTC. Encoded protein: CASSPDFTSYNEQFF.

This clonotype came up many times. This chain joins TRBV7-3 and TRBJ2-2, with TRBD1 matching 11 bases. The CDR3 loop spans 15 amino acids. Germline values: CDR1 SGHTA, CDR2 FQGTGA. The trim removed 8 bases at V and 4 bases at J, leaving 6 bases unmatched. CDR3 residues: CASGRTGGATGELFF. The CDR3 DNA is TGTGCCAGCGGCAGGACAGGGGGCGCCACCGGGGAGCTGTTTTTT.

This clonotype was seen many times. The chain has TRBV7-9 and TRBJ2-7; the match to TRBD1 covers 12 bases. The CDR3 runs to 15 residues. V lost 5 bases to trimming and J lost 5 bases; unmatched junction nucleotides: 7. Per germline, CDR1 SEHNR and CDR2 FQNEAQ (reference sequence). The CDR3 loop is CASSHPGTGGHEQYF. In DNA, the CDR3 is TGTGCCAGCAGCCATCCCGGGACAGGGGGCCACGAGCAGTACTTC.

This clonotype has at least ten counts. The gene calls are TRBV16 and TRBJ1-5; possibly TRBD1 for D (5 bases). The germline V gene has CDR1 KGHSY and CDR2 FQNENV. The CDR3 is 14 amino acids. Trimming pared 0 bases from V and 4 bases from J, leaving 7 bases between. The CDR3 sequence: CASSQSGGNQPQHF. DNA of the CDR3: TGTGCCAGCAGCCAATCGGGGGGGAATCAGCCCCAGCATTTT.

The chain recombines TRBV3-1 with TRBJ1-2; TRBD1 is a possible D gene (5 bases). Trimming left V 3 bases short and J 4 bases short, with 9 bases between. Germline-derived CDR1 and CDR2 are LGHDT and YNNKEL (reference sequence). This CDR3 is 13 amino acids long. CDR3 DNA sequence: TGTGCCAGCAGCCAGCAGGGCGGCTATGGCTACACCTTC. It encodes CASSQQGGYGYTF.